This TCR beta chain was profiled in a study of glioma-infiltrating T cells after dendritic cell vaccination. The time point is: after dendritic cell vaccination, including at tumor progression/relapse. The repertoire was sequenced with immunoSEQ multiplex PCR; TCRdb's copy has only in-frame clones and lacks some. Of tens of thousands of clones in the sample, roughly 84% were seen once. Germline lookup yields CDR1 MNHEY and CDR2 SVGAGI. The ends were cut back, 7 bases at V and 0 bases at J, with 7 bases in the middle. The CDR3 consists of 14 residues. The V and J genes are TRBV6-5 and TRBJ2-6; D is unclear. Sequencing was performed on blood, taken after dendritic cell vaccination. This clonotype was obtained from a human donor with glioblastoma. The CDR3 sequence: CASKRVSGANVLTF. The CDR3 DNA reads TGTGCCAGCAAACGGGTCTCTGGGGCCAACGTCCTGACTTTC.